This TCR beta chain was documented in a study of control samples from healthy donors and cancer patients. Clones were read by immunoSEQ multiplex PCR, and TCRdb kept only the in-frame ones, dropping some. This table holds 130,000 or so clones, 89% found once. The germline V gene encodes CDR1 WSHSY and CDR2 SAAADI. The CDR3 has 12 amino acids. The ends were cut back, 6 bases at V and 5 bases at J, with 10 bases in the middle. The rearrangement joins TRBV10-2 to TRBJ1-2; weak D call: TRBD1 (6 bases). Material: PBMCs. This TCR came from a man aged 50-59 years with head and neck cancer. CDR3 sequence (DNA): TGCGCCAGCAGGAAGGGGGATTATGGCTACACCTTC. Translation gives CASRKGDYGYTF.